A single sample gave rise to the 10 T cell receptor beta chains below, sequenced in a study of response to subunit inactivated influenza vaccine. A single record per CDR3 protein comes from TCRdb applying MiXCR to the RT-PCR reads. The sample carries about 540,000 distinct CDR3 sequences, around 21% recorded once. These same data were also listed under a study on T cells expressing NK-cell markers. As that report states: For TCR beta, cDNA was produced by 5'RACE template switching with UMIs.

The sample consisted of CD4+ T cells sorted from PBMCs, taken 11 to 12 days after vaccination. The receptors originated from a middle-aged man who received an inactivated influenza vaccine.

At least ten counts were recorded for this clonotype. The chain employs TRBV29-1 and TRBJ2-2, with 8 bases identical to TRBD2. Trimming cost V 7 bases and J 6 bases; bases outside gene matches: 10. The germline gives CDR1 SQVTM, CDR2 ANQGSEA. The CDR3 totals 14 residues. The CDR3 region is CSASGFSSSGELFF. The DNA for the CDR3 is TGCAGCGCTAGCGGGTTTAGCTCTTCCGGGGAGCTGTTTTTT.

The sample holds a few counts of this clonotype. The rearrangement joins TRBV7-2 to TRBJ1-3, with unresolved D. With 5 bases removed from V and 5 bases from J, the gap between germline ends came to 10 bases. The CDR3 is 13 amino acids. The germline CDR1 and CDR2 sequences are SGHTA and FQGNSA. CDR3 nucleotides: TGTGCCAGCAGCCGAATGACTAGAAACACCATATATTTT. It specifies CASSRMTRNTIYF.

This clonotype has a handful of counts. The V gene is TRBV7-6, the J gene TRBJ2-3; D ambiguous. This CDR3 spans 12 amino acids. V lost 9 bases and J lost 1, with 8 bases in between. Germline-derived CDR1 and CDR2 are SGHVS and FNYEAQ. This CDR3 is CASPLGTDTQYF. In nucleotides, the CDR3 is TGTGCCAGTCCCCTAGGCACAGATACGCAGTATTTT.

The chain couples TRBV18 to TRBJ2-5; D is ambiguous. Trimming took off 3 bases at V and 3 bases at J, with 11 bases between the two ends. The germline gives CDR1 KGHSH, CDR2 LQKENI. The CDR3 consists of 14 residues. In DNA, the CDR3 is TGTGCCAGCTCACCCTCGTCAGATAAAGAGACCCAGTACTTC. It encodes CASSPSSDKETQYF.

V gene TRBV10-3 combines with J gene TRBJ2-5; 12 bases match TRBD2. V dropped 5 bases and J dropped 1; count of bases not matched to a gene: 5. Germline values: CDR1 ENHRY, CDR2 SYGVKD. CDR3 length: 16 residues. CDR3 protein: CAISKGLAGTQETQYF. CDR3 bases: TGTGCCATCAGTAAAGGACTAGCGGGGACCCAAGAGACCCAGTACTTC.

CDR3 loop: CASSFGLAETTGELFF. DNA of the CDR3: TGCGCCAGCAGCTTCGGACTAGCGGAGACCACCGGGGAGCTGTTTTTT. This chain joins TRBV4-3 and TRBJ2-2; the match to TRBD2 covers 10 bases. This CDR3 has 16 amino acids. Germline CDR1 LGHNA, CDR2 YSLEER. With 5 bases clipped from V and 4 bases from J, the junction kept 7 bases outside the gene matches.

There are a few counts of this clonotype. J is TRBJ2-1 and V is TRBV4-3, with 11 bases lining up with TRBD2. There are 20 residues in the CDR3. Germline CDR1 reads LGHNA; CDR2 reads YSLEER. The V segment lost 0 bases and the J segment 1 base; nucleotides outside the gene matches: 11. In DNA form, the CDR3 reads TGCGCCAGCAGCCAAGATCCACTAGCGGGGGCCGGAGCTTCCTACAATGAGCAGTTCTTC. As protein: CASSQDPLAGAGASYNEQFF.

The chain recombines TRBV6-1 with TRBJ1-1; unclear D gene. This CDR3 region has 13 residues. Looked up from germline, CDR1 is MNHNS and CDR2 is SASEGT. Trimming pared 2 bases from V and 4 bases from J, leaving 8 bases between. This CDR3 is CASSERVSTEAFF. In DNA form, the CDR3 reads TGTGCCAGCAGTGAACGAGTCAGCACTGAAGCTTTCTTT.

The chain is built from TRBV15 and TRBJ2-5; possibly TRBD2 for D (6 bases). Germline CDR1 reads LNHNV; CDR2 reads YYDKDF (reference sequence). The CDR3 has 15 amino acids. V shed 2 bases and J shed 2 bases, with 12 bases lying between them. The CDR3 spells CATSRYQTRQETQYF. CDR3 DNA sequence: TGTGCCACCAGCAGATACCAGACTAGACAAGAGACCCAGTACTTC. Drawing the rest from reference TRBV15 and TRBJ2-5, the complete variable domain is DAMVIQNPRYQVTQFGKPVTLSCSQTLNHNVMYWYQQKSSQAPKLLFHYYDKDFNNEADTPDNFQSRRPNTSFCFLDIRSPGLGDTAMYLCATSRYQTRQETQYFGPGTRLLVL.

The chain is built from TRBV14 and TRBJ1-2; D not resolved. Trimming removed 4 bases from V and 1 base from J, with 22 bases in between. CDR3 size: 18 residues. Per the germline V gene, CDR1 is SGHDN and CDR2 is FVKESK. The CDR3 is CASSPIRSRAGRNYGYTF. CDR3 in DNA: TGTGCCAGCAGCCCCATTCGAAGTCGTGCGGGTCGTAACTATGGCTACACCTTC.